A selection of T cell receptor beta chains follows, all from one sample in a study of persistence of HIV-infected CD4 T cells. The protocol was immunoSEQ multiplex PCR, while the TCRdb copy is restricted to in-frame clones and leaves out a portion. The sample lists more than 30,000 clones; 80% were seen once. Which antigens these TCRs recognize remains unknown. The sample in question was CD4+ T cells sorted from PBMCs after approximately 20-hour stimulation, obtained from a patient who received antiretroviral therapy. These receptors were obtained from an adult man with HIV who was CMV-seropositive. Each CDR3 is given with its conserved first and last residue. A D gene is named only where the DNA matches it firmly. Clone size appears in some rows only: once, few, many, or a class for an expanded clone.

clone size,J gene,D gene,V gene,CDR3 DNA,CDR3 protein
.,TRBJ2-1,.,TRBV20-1,TGCAGTGCTAGCGGGTACAATGAGCAGTTCTTC,CSASGYNEQFF
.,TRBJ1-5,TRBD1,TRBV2,TGTGCCACCGGGACAGTACTAAGTCAGCCCCAGCATTTT,CATGTVLSQPQHF
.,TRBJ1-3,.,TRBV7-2,TGTGCCAGCAGCTTTAGAAATGTGGGAAACACCATATATTTT,CASSFRNVGNTIYF
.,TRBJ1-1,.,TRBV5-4,TGTGCCAGCAGCGCCCAGGACAGATGGGGCACTGAAGCTTTCTTT,CASSAQDRWGTEAFF
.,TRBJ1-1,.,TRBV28,TGTGCCAGCAAAGGGGCCGTAGTCGAAGCTTTCTTT,CASKGAVVEAFF
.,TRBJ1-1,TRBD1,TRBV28,TGCATCTCAGCTGGAAGTGGCAGGGGGCGGAACCAAGCTTTCTTT,CISAGSGRGRNQAFF
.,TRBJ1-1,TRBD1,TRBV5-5,TGTGCCAGCAGCTTGAAACAGGGGATTGGGAATGAAGCTTTCTTT,CASSLKQGIGNEAFF
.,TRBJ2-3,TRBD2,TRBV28,TGTGCCAGCAGTTTTAGCGGGGGGCGGGCAGATACGCAGTATTTT,CASSFSGGRADTQYF
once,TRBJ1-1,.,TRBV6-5,TGTGCCAGCAGGGGGGCGACCTACACTGAAGCTTTCTTT,CASRGATYTEAFF
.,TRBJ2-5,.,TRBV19,TGTGCCAGTAGTATACCGACAGGAGAGACCCAGTACTTC,CASSIPTGETQYF
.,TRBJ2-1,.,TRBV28,TGTGCCAGCCTAGGGACCGGGACCTCGCTTTACAATGAGCAGTTCTTC,CASLGTGTSLYNEQFF
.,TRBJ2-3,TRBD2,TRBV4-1,TGCGCCAGCAGCCAAGAAAAGGGCCTAGCGGGGGGGATAGATACGCAGTATTTT,CASSQEKGLAGGIDTQYF
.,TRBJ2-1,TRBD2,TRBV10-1,TGCGCCAGCAGTGAGTATGGTAGCGGGGGTGACAATGAGCAGTTCTTC,CASSEYGSGGDNEQFF
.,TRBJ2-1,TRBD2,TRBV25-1,TGTGCCAGCACCAAACCCGGGACTAGCGGGTACAATGAGCAGTTCTTC,CASTKPGTSGYNEQFF
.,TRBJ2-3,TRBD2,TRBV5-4,TGTGCCAGCACCCCCCCGGGACTAGCCGAGGATACGCAGTATTTT,CASTPPGLAEDTQYF
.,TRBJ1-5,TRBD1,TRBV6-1,TGTGCCAGCAGTGGGCTGGGACAGGGAGGATCTCAGCCCCAGCATTTT,CASSGLGQGGSQPQHF
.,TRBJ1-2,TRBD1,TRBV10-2,TGCGCCAGCAGTGAAGGTCGTAGGACAGGAATCCGGCCGAGCGGCTACACCTTC,CASSEGRRTGIRPSGYTF
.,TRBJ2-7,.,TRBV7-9,TGTGCCAGCAGCTTAGGGCAGGGGCTAGCCTACGAGCAGTACTTC,CASSLGQGLAYEQYF
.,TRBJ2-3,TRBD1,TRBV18,TGTGCCAGCTCACGCGACAGGGGAACAGATACGCAGTATTTT,CASSRDRGTDTQYF
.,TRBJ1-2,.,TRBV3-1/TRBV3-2,TGTGCCAGCAGCCACCGGGGGGAGGTGTATGGCTACACCTTC,CASSHRGEVYGYTF
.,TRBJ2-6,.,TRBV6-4,TGTGCCAGCAGTGTAAGAACTGTCTCTGGGGCCAACGTCCTGACTTTC,CASSVRTVSGANVLTF
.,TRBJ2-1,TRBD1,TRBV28,TGTGCCAGCAGTTGGGGACAGGGGGCGCGTCGGGAGCAGTTCTTC,CASSWGQGARREQFF
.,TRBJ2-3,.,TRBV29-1,TGCAGCGGCCAGCGGGCTAGGACGGCAGATACGCAGTATTTT,CSGQRARTADTQYF
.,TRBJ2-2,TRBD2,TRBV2,TGTGCCACCCGGCGACTAGCGGGGGCCACGAACACCGGGGAGCTGTTTTTT,CATRRLAGATNTGELFF
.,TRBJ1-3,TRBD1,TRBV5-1,TGCGCTAGCAGCCCCGACGGGTACAGGGGCTCTGGAAACACCATATATTTT,CASSPDGYRGSGNTIYF
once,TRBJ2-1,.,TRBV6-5,TGTGCCAGCAGTTACTGGGAAGGGGCTAACAATGAGCAGTTCTTC,CASSYWEGANNEQFF
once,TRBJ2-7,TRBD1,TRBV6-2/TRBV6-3,TGTGCCAGCAGTCTCGACAGGGACTACGAGCAGTACTTC,CASSLDRDYEQYF
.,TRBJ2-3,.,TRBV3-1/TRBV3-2,TGTGCCAGCAGCCAAGTTGGTAGGCGCACAGATACGCAGTATTTT,CASSQVGRRTDTQYF
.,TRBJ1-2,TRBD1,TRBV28,TGTGCCAGCAGGGGACAGGGGGGAGGAGGCTACACCTTC,CASRGQGGGGYTF
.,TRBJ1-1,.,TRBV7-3,TGTGCCAGCAGCTTATTTGTGAACACTGAAGCTTTCTTT,CASSLFVNTEAFF
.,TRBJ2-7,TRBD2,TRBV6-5,TGTGCCAGCAGACCGGACTGGAGCGGGGGCGAGCAGTACTTC,CASRPDWSGGEQYF
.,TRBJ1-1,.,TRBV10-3,TGTGCCACCGGCGGGCTCCGGAACACTGAAGCTTTCTTT,CATGGLRNTEAFF
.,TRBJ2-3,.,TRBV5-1,TGCGCCAGCAGCTCTCATAGGAGCACAGATACGCAGTATTTT,CASSSHRSTDTQYF
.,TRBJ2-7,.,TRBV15,TGTGCCACCAGCAGTAAAATGCCCCACGGAGGATACGAGCAGTACTTC,CATSSKMPHGGYEQYF
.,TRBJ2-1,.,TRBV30,TGTGCCTGGAGTGTAAGGGGTGAGCAGTTCTTC,CAWSVRGEQFF
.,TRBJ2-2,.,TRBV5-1,TGCGCCAGCAGGATAAGCGGGGAGCTGTTTTTT,CASRISGELFF
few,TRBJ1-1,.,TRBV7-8,TGTGCCAGCAGCTTACTAAAGGTGGGGACTGAAGCTTTCTTT,CASSLLKVGTEAFF
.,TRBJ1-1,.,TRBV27,TGTGCCAGCAGTCGCCTGGGGGGGGCGACTAACACTGAAGCTTTCTTT,CASSRLGGATNTEAFF
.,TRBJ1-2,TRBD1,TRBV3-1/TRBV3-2,TGTGCCAGCAGGCCACAGGGGGGTGGCTACACCTTC,CASRPQGGGYTF
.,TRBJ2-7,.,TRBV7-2,TGTGCCAGCAGCCGTCCTACCTTACACGAGCAGTACTTC,CASSRPTLHEQYF